This TCR beta chain appears in the sequencing data of a study of blood T cell repertoires in COVID-19. Study information: Donors in the United States, Italy and Spain gave samples during acute or convalescent COVID-19. PBMCs, B-cell-depleted T cells, or T cells were the source of the cDNA or gDNA that made up the material.

The table came from immunoSEQ multiplex PCR; TCRdb's copy has only in-frame clones and leaves some out. Among 130,000 to 150,000 clones, more than 70% were seen once, and the ten largest hold 10% to 15%. This clone showed up just a few times. Germline values: CDR1 SEHNR, CDR2 FQNEAQ (reference sequence). V was cut by 5 bases and J by 0 bases, with 7 bases left in between. The CDR3 runs 14 residues. This chain joins TRBV7-9 and TRBJ2-2, with D unresolved. Sequences were obtained from peripheral blood. The receptor was derived from a man aged 55 to 70 with active or convalescent COVID-19. CDR3 sequence: CASSTSSNTGELFF. The CDR3 bases are TGTGCCAGCAGCACTTCCTCGAACACCGGGGAGCTGTTTTTT.